This TCR beta chain appears in the sequencing data of a study of glioma-infiltrating T cells. The study's findings and limits: Tissue-blood divergence was below expectation in non-neoplastic patients, above in gliomas.

This clonotype was seen once. Its antigen is unidentified. Compared with germline, one end of the junction differs, possibly owing to a read error. The CDR3 loop spans 14 amino acids. CDR1 is DFQATT, CDR2 SNEGSKA, per germline (reference sequence). TCR alpha and beta CDR3 regions were amplified from RNA using iRepertoire nested multiplex PCR. Each CDR3 protein gets one entry after TCRdb re-called the multiplex PCR reads with MiXCR. The sample consists of more than 100,000 distinct CDR3 sequences, under 30% of them appearing once. The sequence was collected from a human donor with low-grade glioma or glioblastoma, undergoing nonglioma brain surgery, or in good health (not recorded which). The chain combines TRBV20-1 with TRBJ2-7, with 10 bases matching TRBD1. The sequenced sample consisted of glioma tissue, nonneoplastic brain tissue, or PBMCs (not recorded which). This chain's CDR3 is CGARDGQGGYEQYF. DNA of the CDR3: TGCGGTGCTAGGGATGGACAGGGGGGATACGAGCAGTACTTC.